The T cell receptor (beta chain) described here comes from a study of shared clonotypes between healthy human individuals. Study-wide context: Every donor yielded three CD4 naive, three CD4 memory, two CD8 naive and one CD8 memory plate. The study's findings and limits: Richness estimates generally favored naive over memory subsets. The expectation was that sequencing depth would affect clonotype sharing among donors. Sorted-subset sequencing, rarefaction showed, was incomplete despite large depth.

About this clone itself: The antigen is not known.

This table comes from immunoSEQ multiplex PCR, and its TCRdb copy is limited to in-frame clones, with some not included. The sample lists fewer than 850,000 clones; about nine tenths were seen once. Trimming cost V 4 bases and J 10 bases, with 16 bases left between them. The germline CDR1 and CDR2 sequences are SEHNR and FQNEAQ (reference sequence). The CDR3 covers 13 residues. This clonotype was sampled from a man aged 18 to 30 in good health. Some clones in this sample may be carry-over from other donors' samples. The source material was memory CD8+ T cells from PBMCs. The subset here: CD45RO+ cells pooled with CCR7-negative TemRA cells. The chain carries TRBV7-9 and TRBJ1-1; D is ambiguous. In DNA, the CDR3 is TGTGCCAGCAGCTCTTATGGACCCGAGGGAGCTTTCTTT. The encoded protein is CASSSYGPEGAFF.